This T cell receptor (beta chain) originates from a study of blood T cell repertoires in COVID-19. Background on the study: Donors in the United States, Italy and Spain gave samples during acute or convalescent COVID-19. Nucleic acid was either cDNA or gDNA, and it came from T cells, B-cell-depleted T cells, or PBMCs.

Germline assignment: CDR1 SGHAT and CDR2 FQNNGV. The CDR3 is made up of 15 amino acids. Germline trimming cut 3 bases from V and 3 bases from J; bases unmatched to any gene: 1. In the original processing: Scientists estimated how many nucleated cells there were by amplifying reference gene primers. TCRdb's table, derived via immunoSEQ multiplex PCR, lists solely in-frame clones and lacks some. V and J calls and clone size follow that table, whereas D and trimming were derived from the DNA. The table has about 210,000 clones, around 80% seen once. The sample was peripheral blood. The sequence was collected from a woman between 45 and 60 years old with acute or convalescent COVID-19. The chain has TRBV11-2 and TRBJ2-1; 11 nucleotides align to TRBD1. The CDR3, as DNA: TGTGCCAGCAGCTTTGGGACAGGGGGCTACAATGAGCAGTTCTTC. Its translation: CASSFGTGGYNEQFF.